This entry lists 15 T cell receptor beta chains sequenced from one sample in a study of T cells in Graves' hyperthyroidism and ophthalmopathy. The source material, RNA transcripts, was used to amplify TCR beta CDR3 regions. Using the HTBI primer set, a first-round RT-PCR was run on the TCR CDR3. TCRdb fed the multiplex PCR reads into MiXCR, producing one record per CDR3 protein. The sample yields over 250,000 distinct CDR3 sequences, about an eighth seen once. Material: blood. The source is a woman in her forties with Graves' ophthalmopathy.

The chain carries TRBV28 and TRBJ1-4, with D possibly matching TRBD1 (6 bases). The length of the CDR3 is 12 residues. CDR1 and CDR2 from the germline V gene are MDHEN and SYDVKM. Trimming removed 11 bases at V and 7 bases at J, with 14 bases between. The CDR3 bases are TGTGCCCTACAGGGTTTTCGTGAAAAACTGTTTTTT. It yields the protein CALQGFREKLFF.

This clonotype has at least ten counts. V and J are TRBV2 and TRBJ2-5; D call uncertain. This CDR3 comprises 14 residues. The V and J ends lost 4 bases and 4 bases respectively, with 13 bases between them. Germline CDR1 SNHLY, CDR2 FYNNEI. CDR3 in DNA: TGTGCCAGCAGTGCATGGACCGTGGGAGAGACCCAGTACTTC. It is translated as CASSAWTVGETQYF.

This clonotype has ten or more counts. The chain uses TRBV6-1 and TRBJ1-6; no clear D. This CDR3 has 14 amino acids. Deletions cut 5 bases from V and 0 bases from J, with 5 bases between. Germline V lookup: CDR1 MNHNS, CDR2 SASEGT. In nucleotides, the CDR3 is TGTGCCAGCAGTCGAAGCTCCTATAATTCACCCCTCCACTTT. As protein: CASSRSSYNSPLHF.

To note about this clonotype: Since a much larger clone is just one base distant, this may be a read error. This chain connects TRBV6-5 to TRBJ1-1, with 9 bases fitting TRBD1. After removal of 2 bases from V and 6 bases from J, the junction contained 16 bases not matched to a gene. Per the germline V gene, CDR1 is MNHEY and CDR2 is SVGAGI. The CDR3 sequence is 18 residues long. The DNA of the CDR3 is TGTGCCAGCAGTTACGTCCGAGGACAGGGGAGAGGAGGCGCTGAAGCTTTCTTT. This codes for CASSYVRGQGRGGAEAFF.

This clonotype was picked up many times. The genes are TRBV2 and TRBJ2-2; no clear D gene. V lost 3 bases and J 2 bases, leaving 10 bases between the germline ends. CDR3 length equals 15 residues. Germline V gene lookup returns CDR1 SNHLY and CDR2 FYNNEI. CDR3 protein: CASSESAANTGELFF. CDR3 sequence (DNA): TGTGCCAGCAGTGAGTCGGCAGCAAACACCGGGGAGCTGTTTTTT.

This clonotype was seen many times. CDR3 in amino acids: CASSVTGSGVFYEQYF. The CDR3 coding sequence is TGTGCCAGCAGTGTGACGGGTTCGGGGGTCTTCTACGAGCAGTACTTC. The chain joins TRBV6-1 to TRBJ2-7, with D possibly TRBD2 on 6 matching bases. This CDR3 region has 16 residues. Germline CDR1 is MNHNS and CDR2 is SASEGT. V was clipped by 4 bases and J by 3 bases, with 19 bases between them.

This sequence joins TRBV20-1 and TRBJ1-2, with D perhaps TRBD1 (5 bases). The germline V gene encodes CDR1 DFQATT and CDR2 SNEGSKA (reference sequence). V was pared by 3 bases and J by 2 bases, with 10 bases between. The CDR3 consists of 13 residues. CDR3 coding DNA: TGCAGTGCTAGTGCAGGGTCCAACTATGGCTACACCTTC. Its translation is CSASAGSNYGYTF.

This clonotype was observed at least ten times. The chain is built from TRBV28 and TRBJ2-7; 7 positions match TRBD1. The CDR3 runs 14 residues. V shed 8 bases and J 0 bases; nucleotides not matched to a gene: 7. CDR1 and CDR2 (germline): MDHEN, SYDVKM. Here the CDR3 DNA reads TGTGCCAGCCAAAGGACAGGTAGCTCCTACGAGCAGTACTTC. As protein: CASQRTGSSYEQYF.

This clonotype was found many times. This sequence joins TRBV2 and TRBJ1-5; perhaps TRBD1 as D (5 bases). The CDR3 extends over 15 amino acids. V was shortened by 7 bases and J by 0 bases, with 13 bases between the two germline ends. Germline lookup yields CDR1 SNHLY and CDR2 FYNNEI. CDR3: CASNPGSYSNQPQHF. CDR3 in DNA: TGTGCCAGCAATCCAGGGTCATATAGCAATCAGCCCCAGCATTTT. Looking up the rest from reference TRBV2 and TRBJ1-5 gives the full variable domain: EPEVTQTPSHQVTQMGQEVILRCVPISNHLYFYWYRQILGQKVEFLVSFYNNEISEKSEIFDDQFSVERPDGSNFTLKIRSTKLEDSAMYFCASNPGSYSNQPQHFGDGTRLSIL.

This clonotype has only a few counts. One end of the junction fails to match germline, which may point to a read error. J is TRBJ2-3 and V is TRBV7-7; D may be TRBD2 (5 bases). This CDR3 has 13 residues. CDR1 is SSHAT, CDR2 FNYEAQ, per germline (reference sequence). CDR3 sequence (DNA): TGTGCTAGCAGCCCGGTTCGGGGAGATACGCAGTATTTT. Its protein is CASSPVRGDTQYF.

This clonotype was seen ten or more times. The gene calls are TRBV7-2 and TRBJ2-1, with 8 bases lining up with TRBD2. The germline V gene encodes CDR1 SGHTA and CDR2 FQGNSA. The V gene end was trimmed by 5 bases and the J gene end by 1 base; junction bases not matched to a gene: 7. The length of the CDR3 is 16 residues. CDR3 nucleotides: TGTGCCAGCAGCCCTGCCGGGGGGGGTTCCTACAATGAGCAGTTCTTC. Translation gives CASSPAGGGSYNEQFF.

There are a few counts of this clonotype. CDR3 residues: CASSLRARGNTIYF. CDR3 nucleotides: TGTGCCAGCAGCCTTAGGGCGCGCGGAAACACCATATATTTT. The chain uses TRBV3-1 and TRBJ1-3; no clear D gene. The CDR3 has 14 residues. Trimming cost V 4 bases and J 4 bases, with 11 bases left between them. The germline gives CDR1 LGHDT, CDR2 YNNKEL (reference sequence).

The CDR3 reads CASSPDSHNEQFF. CDR3 coding DNA: TGTGCCAGCAGCCCCGACAGTCACAATGAGCAGTTCTTC. The gene calls are TRBV7-9 and TRBJ2-1; a weak D match, TRBD1 (5 bases). V lost 5 bases and J 5 bases, leaving 10 bases between the germline ends. The germline gives CDR1 SEHNR, CDR2 FQNEAQ (reference sequence). The CDR3 contains 13 residues.

This clonotype was found a few times. The chain joins TRBV14 to TRBJ1-1; D not certain. The CDR3 sequence is 15 residues long. The V and J ends lost 4 bases and 1 base respectively, with 13 bases between them. Germline-derived CDR1 and CDR2 are SGHDN and FVKESK. The chain's CDR3 is CASSPGRTKNTEAFF. The CDR3 nucleotides read TGTGCCAGCAGCCCCGGAAGGACTAAGAACACTGAAGCTTTCTTT.

Comment on this clonotype: This sequence may be a read error, since a much larger clone differs from it by one base. The J gene is TRBJ2-1, the V gene TRBV28, with D hard to call. Trimming pared 5 bases from V and 2 bases from J, leaving 7 bases between. The CDR3 runs 13 residues. Germline loops: CDR1 MDHEN, CDR2 SYDVKM. CDR3 coding DNA: TGTGCCAGCAGTACATCAACCTACAATGAGCAGTTCTTC. Its translation is CASSTSTYNEQFF.